This TCR beta chain originates from a study of tumor-infiltrating lymphocytes in primary liver carcinoma. Study in general: All lesions had stage T1-T3 N0M0 and roughly 4.2 to 10 cm widths.

The CDR3 is 15 amino acids. Germline-derived CDR1 and CDR2 are ENHRY and SYGVKD. V gave up 1 base and J gave up 5 bases; unmatched junction bases: 2. Germline DNA was also extracted, and blood RNA derived from unsorted whole blood. A primer matching the constant region was used to make TCR beta cDNA from 500 to 650 ng of total RNA. Amplification in three nested multiplex PCR rounds with slightly modified ARM-PCR gave rise to TCR beta libraries. Forward primers for TRBV1-TRBV30 and a C-beta reverse primer served the first two PCR rounds, at 10 cycles each. TCRdb reprocessed the multiplex PCR reads with MiXCR, giving one entry per CDR3 protein. The table shows about 180,000 distinct CDR3 sequences, with about 55% occurring only once.

This TCR was recovered from a man aged 35 to 55 with primary liver carcinoma and hepatitis B virus infection. Sequenced: peripheral blood. This chain links TRBV10-3 with TRBJ1-5, with 10 bases identical to TRBD1. CDR3: CAISEFGTGDQPQHF. CDR3 in DNA: TGTGCCATCAGTGAGTTCGGGACAGGGGATCAGCCCCAGCATTTT.